A single sample is the source of the 28 T cell receptor beta chains below, sequenced in a study of blood T cell repertoires in COVID-19. Some clones are missing from TCRdb's copy, which holds only in-frame ones; the method was immunoSEQ multiplex PCR. Seen here are about 54,000 clones, about four fifths observed once, and the top ten hold around 5.3%. Material: peripheral blood. Receptors were obtained from a woman between 55 and 75 years old with acute or convalescent COVID-19.

The chain is built from TRBV5-6 and TRBJ1-2; the D gene is possibly TRBD1 (5 bases). The CDR3 consists of 13 residues. CDR1 SGHDT and CDR2 YYEEEE come from the germline V gene. V was shortened by 0 bases and J by 8 bases, with 11 bases between the two germline ends. CDR3 sequence: CASSLAKGVGYTF. CDR3 sequence (DNA): TGTGCCAGCAGCTTGGCCAAAGGGGTCGGCTACACCTTC. The variable domain in full, completed from reference TRBV5-6 and TRBJ1-2, reads DAGVTQSPTHLIKTRGQQVTLRCSPKSGHDTVSWYQQALGQGPQFIFQYYEEEERQRGNFPDRFSGHQFPNYSSELNVNALLLGDSALYLCASSLAKGVGYTFGSGTRLTVV.

V and J are TRBV7-2 and TRBJ1-2; 7 bases line up with TRBD1. CDR3 length: 13 residues. V trimming: 4 bases; J trimming: 8 bases; junction bases outside the gene matches: 7. Germline V gene data show CDR1 as SGHTA and CDR2 as FQGNSA. In DNA, the CDR3 is TGTGCCAGCAGCTCCGACAGGGCGGGCGGCTACACCTTC. Amino acids: CASSSDRAGGYTF.

The V call is TRBV19, the J call TRBJ1-4; D gene unclear. CDR1 and CDR2 (germline): LNHDA, SQIVND (reference sequence). This CDR3 region has 13 residues. V lost 9 bases and J lost 3, with 11 bases in between. Written as DNA, the CDR3 is TGTGCCAGCAACTTCGCGGCTAATGAAAAACTGTTTTTT. It yields the protein CASNFAANEKLFF.

The chain links TRBV2 to TRBJ1-5; 9 bases agree with TRBD1. Germline CDR1 reads SNHLY; CDR2 reads FYNNEI. CDR3 length: 15 residues. Trimming removed 0 bases from V and 7 bases from J; junction bases left unmatched: 4. The CDR3 coding sequence is TGTGCCAGCAGTGAAGCGGGACAGGGACGACAGCCCCAGCATTTT. This gives the protein CASSEAGQGRQPQHF.

This chain connects TRBV5-1 to TRBJ2-1; TRBD2 matches 10 bases. Looked up from germline, CDR1 is SGHRS and CDR2 is YFSETQ. There are 15 residues in the CDR3. The junction had 3 bases not matched to a gene; V was cut back by 4 bases and J by 2 bases. CDR3 nucleotides: TGCGCCAGCAGCATCACTAGCGGGACCTACAATGAGCAGTTCTTC. It encodes CASSITSGTYNEQFF.

The rearrangement uses TRBV28 and TRBJ1-4; TRBD1 aligns across 9 bases. Looked up from germline, CDR1 is MDHEN and CDR2 is SYDVKM. CDR3 size: 13 residues. Unmatched junction bases numbered 7, after V lost 7 bases and J lost 10 bases. The CDR3 bases are TGTGCCAGCATCGGGGACAGGGCAGGAAAACTGTTTTTT. This encodes CASIGDRAGKLFF.

CDR3 protein: CASSFEPADTQYF. The DNA of the CDR3 is TGTGCCAGCAGCTTTGAACCGGCAGATACGCAGTATTTT. The chain employs TRBV11-2 and TRBJ2-3; D remains unclear. Germline loops: CDR1 SGHAT, CDR2 FQNNGV. V lost 3 bases, J lost 4 bases, and 8 bases lay in between. The CDR3 is made up of 13 amino acids.

V and J are TRBV19 and TRBJ1-2; TRBD1 agrees at 7 bases. The CDR3 extends over 14 amino acids. From germline, CDR1 is LNHDA and CDR2 SQIVND (reference sequence). Germline trimming cut 7 bases from V and 3 bases from J; bases unmatched to any gene: 8. CDR3 sequence reads: CASKTGVGDYGYTF. In nucleotides, the CDR3 is TGTGCCAGTAAAACAGGGGTGGGAGACTATGGCTACACCTTC.

V gene TRBV4-2 combines with J gene TRBJ1-2; D is undetermined. This CDR3 is 13 amino acids long. V was pared by 0 bases and J by 1 base, with 3 bases between. The germline gives CDR1 LGHNA, CDR2 YNFKEQ. The CDR3: CASSQDFNYGYTF. In DNA, the CDR3 is TGTGCCAGCAGCCAAGACTTTAACTATGGCTACACCTTC.

This chain joins TRBV6-6 and TRBJ1-2; 8 positions match TRBD1. V shed 6 bases and J 5 bases; nucleotides not matched to a gene: 5. The germline V gene has CDR1 MNHNY and CDR2 SVGAGI (reference sequence). The CDR3 is 13 residues long. This CDR3 reads CASSGQGLYGYTF. The CDR3 coding sequence is TGTGCCAGCAGCGGACAGGGCCTTTATGGCTACACCTTC.

The chain links TRBV6-7 to TRBJ2-7, with D tentatively TRBD2 (6 bases). TRBV6-7 is annotated as an ORF whose role is uncertain. The V and J ends lost 2 bases and 5 bases respectively, with 10 bases between them. The CDR3 runs 13 residues. Here the CDR3 reads CASSYPGAHEQYF. In DNA form, the CDR3 reads TGTGCCAGCAGTTACCCGGGAGCCCACGAGCAGTACTTC.

This chain joins TRBV10-3 and TRBJ2-3, with D possibly matching TRBD1 (6 bases). This CDR3 comprises 14 residues. In germline, CDR1 is ENHRY, CDR2 SYGVKD. V shed 8 bases and J shed 0 bases, with 12 bases lying between them. The CDR3 DNA reads as TGTGCCATCCATTCAGGGGCAAGCACAGATACGCAGTATTTT. Translated: CAIHSGASTDTQYF.

This sequence joins TRBV5-6 and TRBJ2-7, with 7 bases identical to TRBD1. J lost 2 bases, V lost 2 bases, and 7 bases had no gene match. This CDR3 contains 15 residues. The germline V gene encodes CDR1 SGHDT and CDR2 YYEEEE. In DNA, the CDR3 is TGTGCCAGCAGCTTCGGCCCGGGACAGACCTACGAGCAGTACTTC. Amino acid sequence: CASSFGPGQTYEQYF.

The rearrangement uses TRBV3-1 (or the pseudogene TRBV3-2) and TRBJ1-2; D is possibly TRBD1 (5 bases). The CDR3 is 16 residues long. V lost 6 bases and J 7 bases, leaving 24 bases between the germline ends. CDR1 is LGHDT, CDR2 YNNKEL, per germline (reference sequence). This CDR3 reads CASSRSTGRGYSGYTF. CDR3 sequence (DNA): TGTGCCAGCAGTCGATCAACAGGTCGAGGTTATTCTGGCTACACCTTC.

The genes are TRBV6-5 and TRBJ1-2; D remains ambiguous. The V end lost 5 bases, the J end lost 3 bases, and 13 bases lay between the germline ends. The length of the CDR3 is 14 residues. Germline V gene data show CDR1 as MNHEY and CDR2 as SVGAGI. The CDR3 DNA reads TGTGCCAGCAGTCAGTCCCTGGCGGACTATGGCTACACCTTC. Its translation is CASSQSLADYGYTF.

The rearrangement joins TRBV7-2 to TRBJ1-5; weak D call: TRBD1 (5 bases). Germline V gene sequence: CDR1 SGHTA, CDR2 FQGNSA. The CDR3 runs to 14 residues. V was shortened by 5 bases and J by 2 bases, with 10 bases between the two germline ends. The CDR3 coding sequence is TGTGCCAGCAGCCTGGGAGGGGGCAATCAGCCCCAGCATTTT. This sequence encodes CASSLGGGNQPQHF.

The J gene is TRBJ1-6, the V gene TRBV6-5, with TRBD1 identical over 7 bases. The CDR3 has 15 residues. Germline V gives CDR1 MNHEY, CDR2 SVGAGI. V gave up 0 bases and J gave up 11 bases; unmatched junction bases: 7. For the CDR3, the DNA is TGTGCCAGCAGTTACTCGAAGGGGGCGCAGGCACCCCTCCACTTT. This translates into CASSYSKGAQAPLHF.

The chain couples TRBV9 to TRBJ2-5; TRBD1 might be the D (5 bases). The germline V and J ends were trimmed by 2 bases and 5 bases, with 13 bases remaining between them. The CDR3 is 14 amino acids. Germline V gene data show CDR1 as SGDLS and CDR2 as YYNGEE. The CDR3, as DNA: TGTGCCAGCAGCGTGGATGGGGCGGATGAGACCCAGTACTTC. It is translated as CASSVDGADETQYF.

V usage is TRBV7-8 and J usage is TRBJ2-7; 9 bases agree with TRBD2. V lost 1 base, J lost 5 bases, and 6 bases stayed unmatched. The CDR3 loop spans 15 amino acids. CDR1 is SGHVS and CDR2 is FQNEAQ in the germline V gene. CDR3 region: CASSLGGLASDEQYF. The CDR3 DNA sequence: TGTGCCAGCAGCTTAGGGGGACTAGCTAGCGACGAGCAGTACTTC.

As DNA, the CDR3 is TGTGCCAGCAGCCAACGGGACAGGTCTAATGAAAAACTGTTTTTT. Translated: CASSQRDRSNEKLFF. This rearrangement joins TRBV9 to TRBJ1-4, with 8 bases aligning to TRBD1. The CDR3 has 15 residues. Germline CDR1 reads SGDLS; CDR2 reads YYNGEE. Trimming at V came to 4 bases and at J to 3 bases, leaving 5 bases not matched to a gene.

The J gene is TRBJ2-1, the V gene TRBV29-1; a possible D gene is TRBD2 (6 bases). Trimming took 4 bases from V and 15 from J, leaving 19 bases between them. The CDR3 covers 12 residues. CDR1 SQVTM and CDR2 ANQGSEA come from the germline V gene. The CDR3 bases are TGCAGCGTTGGAGGTCCGCGTCCCGGGGGGTTCTTC. Its protein product is CSVGGPRPGGFF.

The chain carries TRBV2 and TRBJ1-3; D is ambiguous. Trimming stripped 7 bases from V and 0 bases from J, with 10 bases between. In germline, CDR1 is SNHLY, CDR2 FYNNEI. The CDR3 totals 14 residues. The CDR3 protein is CASNQEYSGNTIYF. CDR3 sequence (DNA): TGTGCCAGCAATCAGGAATACTCTGGAAACACCATATATTTT.

In its sample, this clone was seen once. The CDR3 sequence: CASRPRDSYNSPLHF. For the CDR3, the DNA is TGTGCCAGCAGACCACGGGACAGCTATAATTCACCCCTCCACTTT. V and J are TRBV6-5 and TRBJ1-6; TRBD1 agrees at 7 bases. The CDR3 spans 15 residues. Trimming cost V 6 bases and J 3 bases; bases outside gene matches: 5. Germline V gene sequence: CDR1 MNHEY, CDR2 SVGAGI.

This sequence joins TRBV30 and TRBJ2-3; 10 nucleotides line up with TRBD2. The V gene's germline CDR1 is GTSNPN and CDR2 SVGIG (reference sequence). Unmatched junction bases numbered 15, after V lost 0 bases and J lost 3 bases. The CDR3 totals 19 residues. In nucleotides, the CDR3 is TGTGCCTGGAGTGTTCCAATGGGAGCGGGAGGGCCGAGGACAGATACGCAGTATTTT. This translates into CAWSVPMGAGGPRTDTQYF.

This sequence joins TRBV13 and TRBJ2-7; D unresolved. Germline V CDR1 and CDR2: PRHDT, FYEKMQ (reference sequence). The CDR3 consists of 12 residues. The V and J ends lost 5 bases and 4 bases respectively, with 9 bases between them. CDR3 bases: TGTGCCAGCAGCCTCGTTAGTTACGAGCAGTACTTC. Translated, it gives CASSLVSYEQYF.

V usage is TRBV5-1 and J usage is TRBJ1-6, with 8 bases aligning to TRBD1. V was pared by 4 bases and J by 0 bases, with 9 bases of the junction left unmatched. Germline CDR1 is SGHRS and CDR2 is YFSETQ. The CDR3 extends over 18 amino acids. The CDR3 protein is CASSSNTGGLSYNSPLHF. CDR3 nucleotides: TGCGCCAGCAGCAGTAATACAGGGGGACTCTCCTATAATTCACCCCTCCACTTT.

V and J are TRBV5-6 and TRBJ1-6; 8 nucleotides line up with TRBD1. V gave up 2 bases and J gave up 6 bases; unmatched junction bases: 4. Germline V gene sequence: CDR1 SGHDT, CDR2 YYEEEE. This CDR3 has 15 amino acids. For the CDR3, the DNA is TGTGCCAGCAGCTTCCGGGACAGGCTTAATTCACCCCTCCACTTT. This sequence encodes CASSFRDRLNSPLHF.

CDR3 loop: CASSLRAGTSVGNTEAFF. As DNA, the CDR3 is TGTGCCAGCAGCTTAAGAGCCGGGACAAGTGTGGGGAACACTGAAGCTTTCTTT. The rearrangement joins TRBV7-3 to TRBJ1-1; possible D gene TRBD1, 6 bases. The CDR3 is 18 residues long. V was shortened by 1 base and J by 1 base, with 19 bases between the two germline ends. CDR1 SGHTA and CDR2 FQGTGA come from the germline V gene. Full variable domain (rest looked up from reference TRBV7-3 and TRBJ1-1): GAGVSQTPSNKVTEKGKYVELRCDPISGHTALYWYRQSLGQGPEFLIYFQGTGAADDSGLPNDRFFAVRPEGSVSTLKIQRTERGDSAVYLCASSLRAGTSVGNTEAFFGQGTRLTVV.